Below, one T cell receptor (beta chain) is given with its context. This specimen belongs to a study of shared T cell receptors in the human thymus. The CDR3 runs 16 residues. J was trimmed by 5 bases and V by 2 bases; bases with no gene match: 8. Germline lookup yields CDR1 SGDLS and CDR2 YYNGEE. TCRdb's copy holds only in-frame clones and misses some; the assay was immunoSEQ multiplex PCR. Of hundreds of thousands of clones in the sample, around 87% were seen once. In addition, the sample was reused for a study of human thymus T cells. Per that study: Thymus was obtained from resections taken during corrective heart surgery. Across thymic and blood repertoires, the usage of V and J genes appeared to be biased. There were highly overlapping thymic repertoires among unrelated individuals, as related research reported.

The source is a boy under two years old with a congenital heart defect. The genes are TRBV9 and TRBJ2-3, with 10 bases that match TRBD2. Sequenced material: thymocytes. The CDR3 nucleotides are TGTGCCAGCAGCGTGGCCAGCGGGGGGGCCATAGATACGCAGTATTTT. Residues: CASSVASGGAIDTQYF.